A selection of T cell receptor beta chains follows, all from one sample in a study of blood T cells in healthy people across ages. TCRdb ran MiXCR on the 5' RACE reads and lists one entry per CDR3 protein. The table shows fewer than 1 million distinct CDR3 sequences, with around 45% occurring only once. Material for sequencing was blood. These receptors were obtained from a man between 60 and 75 years old in good health. Both conserved end residues are part of each CDR3. The order of the fields is V gene, clone size, J gene, D gene, CDR3 length, CDR3 protein, CDR3 DNA. D genes are given only for firm matches. Size values are once, few and many counts, or a class for expanded clones, and some rows have none.

>TRBV12-3/TRBV12-4|.|TRBJ2-3|.|12
CASSPSFDGQYF
TGTGCCAGCAGTCCCTCCTTTGATGGGCAGTATTTT
>TRBV7-2|.|TRBJ2-6|.|17
CAGSLVSSASGANVLTF
TGTGCCGGCAGCTTAGTATCTAGCGCCTCTGGGGCCAACGTCCTGACTTTC
>TRBV7-2|.|TRBJ2-2|.|14
CASSLLVSGGELFF
TGTGCCAGCAGCCTGCTAGTAAGCGGCGGGGAGCTGTTTTTT
>TRBV7-9|few|TRBJ2-3|.|13
CASSLAGSDTQYF
TGTGCCAGCAGCTTAGCAGGGTCAGATACGCAGTATTTT
>TRBV7-2|.|TRBJ1-6|TRBD1|16
CASSLGQGTLASPLHF
TGTGCCAGCAGCTTGGGACAGGGGACATTAGCTTCACCCCTCCACTTT
>TRBV13|few|TRBJ2-2|.|13
CASSLTPTGELFF
TGTGCCAGCAGCTTAACCCCCACCGGGGAGCTGTTTTTT
>TRBV29-1|few|TRBJ2-7|TRBD1|14
CSVLRGTGSYEQYF
TGCAGCGTTCTCCGTGGGACAGGGTCCTACGAGCAGTACTTC
>TRBV12-3/TRBV12-4|few|TRBJ2-1|TRBD1|15
CASNKGGQGANEQFF
TGTGCCAGCAACAAGGGGGGACAGGGGGCAAATGAGCAGTTCTTC
>TRBV30|.|TRBJ1-2|TRBD1|12
CAWTGGGYGYTF
TGTGCCTGGACAGGGGGCGGTTATGGCTACACCTTC
>TRBV27|.|TRBJ2-5|TRBD1|15
CASSSYGQGQETQYF
TGTGCCAGCAGTTCATATGGACAGGGCCAAGAGACCCAGTACTTC
>TRBV5-1|.|TRBJ2-7|.|15
CASSWGGVVDYEQYF
TGCGCCAGCAGTTGGGGTGGGGTCGTGGACTACGAGCAGTACTTC
>TRBV3-1|once|TRBJ1-3|TRBD1|15
CASSRNGQGLNTIYF
TGTGCCAGCAGCCGAAACGGACAGGGATTGAACACCATATATTTT
>TRBV5-6|.|TRBJ2-7|.|16
CASSCAGSGTAYEQYF
TGTGCCAGCAGCTGCGCCGGGAGTGGGACAGCCTACGAGCAGTACTTC
>TRBV14|.|TRBJ2-7|TRBD1|14
CASSEQGVIYEQYF
TGTGCCAGCAGCGAACAGGGGGTAATATACGAGCAGTACTTC
>TRBV20-1|.|TRBJ2-5|.|16
CSARLGTVVGRETQYF
TGCAGTGCTAGACTAGGGACAGTGGTCGGGAGAGAGACCCAGTACTTC
>TRBV20-1|.|TRBJ1-1|TRBD1|13
CSANRGQGNLAFF
TGCAGTGCCAACCGGGGACAGGGGAATTTGGCTTTCTTT
>TRBV6-2/TRBV6-3|.|TRBJ1-6|.|15
CASRRWTNENSPLHF
TGTGCCAGCAGAAGGTGGACAAACGAGAATTCACCCCTCCACTTT
>TRBV6-6|.|TRBJ2-7|.|15
CATRRDREISYEQYF
TGTGCCACCCGGCGGGACAGAGAGATCTCCTACGAGCAGTACTTC
>TRBV5-6|.|TRBJ1-5|.|13
CASSWQNNQPQHF
TGTGCCAGCAGTTGGCAGAACAATCAGCCCCAGCATTTT
>TRBV12-3/TRBV12-4|.|TRBJ1-5|.|14
CASSFGAGNQPQHF
TGTGCCAGCAGTTTTGGCGCCGGCAATCAGCCCCAGCATTTT
>TRBV5-1|.|TRBJ2-1|TRBD2|14
CASHIAGGNNEQFF
TGCGCCAGTCACATAGCGGGGGGCAACAATGAGCAGTTCTTC
>TRBV5-6|many|TRBJ2-7|.|13
CASSLVQSYEQYF
TGTGCCAGCAGCTTGGTACAGTCCTACGAGCAGTACTTC
>TRBV9|.|TRBJ1-2|.|15
CASSVTGTSNYGYTF
TGTGCCAGCAGCGTAACCGGGACATCTAACTATGGCTACACCTTC
>TRBV3-1|.|TRBJ2-3|TRBD1|15
CASSQAPTGRDTQYF
TGTGCCAGCAGCCAAGCTCCGACAGGGCGAGATACGCAGTATTTT
>TRBV4-1|.|TRBJ2-3|.|15
CASSQERSYTDTQYF
TGCGCCAGCAGCCAGGAGAGGAGCTACACAGATACGCAGTATTTT
>TRBV5-1|.|TRBJ2-2|TRBD2|15
CASTKDGRGTGELFF
TGCGCCAGCACCAAGGACGGGAGGGGCACCGGGGAGCTGTTTTTT
>TRBV2|.|TRBJ1-2|TRBD1|13
CASSGQGAVGYTF
TGTGCCAGCAGTGGACAGGGGGCGGTCGGCTACACCTTC
>TRBV5-5|.|TRBJ2-3|.|11
CASSWTDTQYF
TGTGCCAGCAGCTGGACAGATACGCAGTATTTT
>TRBV4-3|.|TRBJ1-1|.|14
CASSQEVAFTEAFF
TGCGCCAGCAGCCAAGAAGTGGCCTTCACTGAAGCTTTCTTT
>TRBV3-1|.|TRBJ2-5|.|14
CASIDGTSQETQYF
TGTGCCAGCATCGACGGAACCTCCCAAGAGACCCAGTACTTC
>TRBV18|.|TRBJ2-1|.|14
CASAPKGGIGEQFF
TGTGCCAGCGCCCCAAAAGGGGGAATCGGTGAGCAGTTCTTC
>TRBV20-1|few|TRBJ2-4|TRBD1|16
CSAGLTGTVSENIQYF
TGCAGTGCTGGGCTCACAGGGACAGTTTCAGAAAACATTCAGTACTTC
>TRBV7-2|.|TRBJ2-1|.|15
CASSLGGGTVNEQFF
TGTGCCAGCAGCTTAGGAGGGGGGACTGTAAATGAGCAGTTCTTC
>TRBV6-6|few|TRBJ2-7|.|15
CASSKGGETTYEQYF
TGTGCCAGCAGCAAGGGGGGCGAGACGACCTACGAGCAGTACTTC
>TRBV7-2|.|TRBJ2-4|TRBD2|16
CASSWGLAGGKNIQYF
TGTGCCAGCAGCTGGGGACTAGCGGGGGGCAAAAACATTCAGTACTTC
>TRBV2|.|TRBJ2-3|TRBD1|17
CASSEGEARGHTDTQYF
TGTGCCAGCAGTGAAGGCGAAGCTAGGGGGCACACAGATACGCAGTATTTT
>TRBV4-3|.|TRBJ2-5|.|15
CASSQDLLTAETQYF
TGCGCCAGCAGCCAAGATCTTTTAACTGCTGAGACCCAGTACTTC
>TRBV2|.|TRBJ1-6|.|15
CASSSEGRTNSPLHF
TGTGCCAGCAGCTCAGAGGGACGGACAAATTCACCCCTCCACTTT
>TRBV12-3/TRBV12-4|.|TRBJ1-5|.|13
CASSLWDTQRQHF
TGTGCCAGCAGTTTATGGGACACCCAGCGCCAGCATTTT
>TRBV12-3/TRBV12-4|.|TRBJ1-6|.|15
CASSLWGIVGSPLHF
TGTGCCAGCAGTTTATGGGGGATAGTTGGTTCACCCCTCCACTTT
>TRBV15|.|TRBJ2-1|TRBD2|18
CATSRGTSGVASYNEQFF
TGTGCCACCAGCAGAGGTACTAGCGGGGTCGCCTCCTACAATGAGCAGTTCTTC